These 10 T cell receptor beta chains originate from one sample sequenced in a study of T-cell memory formation after mild COVID-19. TCRdb re-derived calls from the 5' RACE reads in MiXCR, one entry per CDR3 protein. This table holds 110,000 to 150,000 distinct CDR3 sequences, under 30% found once. Material: PBMCs or a T cell subset sorted from them (not recorded which). The origin of the receptors is an adult woman who had mild COVID-19 (a few samples of this study predate the infection). Cell type and time point are not known.

The rearrangement links TRBV18 to TRBJ1-2; 7 bases align to TRBD1. This CDR3 has 17 amino acids. Trimming took 3 bases from V and 3 from J; bases not matched to a gene: 13. CDR1 KGHSH and CDR2 LQKENI come from the germline V gene. The CDR3 loop reads CASSPNDRAISDYGYTF. CDR3 nucleotide sequence: TGTGCCAGCTCACCTAACGACAGGGCGATCTCCGACTATGGCTACACCTTC.

J is TRBJ1-5 and V is TRBV10-3; TRBD1 aligns across 11 bases. Per germline, CDR1 ENHRY and CDR2 SYGVKD. The CDR3 length is 17 residues. V dropped 2 bases and J dropped 6; count of bases not matched to a gene: 9. The CDR3 loop reads CAISEPGQGVFSQPQHF. In DNA, the CDR3 is TGTGCCATCAGTGAGCCGGGACAGGGGGTCTTTAGTCAGCCCCAGCATTTT.

This clonotype was counted only a few times. This chain joins TRBV29-1 and TRBJ2-7; 10 bases map to TRBD2. The CDR3 consists of 15 residues. The germline V gene encodes CDR1 SQVTM and CDR2 ANQGSEA. V was pared by 2 bases and J by 2 bases, with 6 bases of the junction left unmatched. The CDR3 reads CSVETSSGGPYEQYF. The CDR3 DNA reads as TGCAGCGTTGAAACATCTAGCGGGGGACCCTACGAGCAGTACTTC.

This sequence joins TRBV2 and TRBJ2-3; 11 nucleotides agree with TRBD2. The germline gives CDR1 SNHLY, CDR2 FYNNEI. This CDR3 region has 16 residues. The V and J ends lost 6 bases and 2 bases, in that order; junction bases with no gene match: 7. The chain's CDR3 is CASSAEGLAVTDTQYF. For the CDR3, the DNA is TGTGCCAGCAGCGCAGAGGGACTAGCGGTCACAGATACGCAGTATTTT.

The chain carries TRBV11-2 and TRBJ2-1; 8 nucleotides line up with TRBD1. The CDR3 totals 14 residues. CDR1 is SGHAT, CDR2 FQNNGV, per germline. Germline trimming cut 8 bases from V and 9 bases from J; bases unmatched to any gene: 12. The CDR3 DNA reads as TGTGCCAGCTGCCAGGGCCAGGGGGCAGGTGAGCAGTTCTTC. It specifies CASCQGQGAGEQFF.

The chain links TRBV27 to TRBJ1-1, with 7 bases lining up with TRBD1. V lost 5 bases, J lost 3 bases, and 3 bases stayed unmatched. Germline values: CDR1 MNHEY, CDR2 SMNVEV (reference sequence). This CDR3 comprises 13 residues. The CDR3 loop reads CASSLQGYTEAFF. The CDR3 DNA sequence: TGTGCCAGCAGTCTACAGGGGTACACTGAAGCTTTCTTT.

The V gene is TRBV4-1, the J gene TRBJ2-1; 9 bases are a match to TRBD1. The CDR3 is made up of 16 amino acids. Germline values: CDR1 MGHRA, CDR2 YSYEKL. V trimming: 0 bases; J trimming: 5 bases; junction bases outside the gene matches: 5. CDR3 residues: CASSQDAGTGNNEQFF. Written as DNA, the CDR3 is TGCGCCAGCAGCCAAGATGCCGGGACAGGGAACAATGAGCAGTTCTTC.

This clonotype has just a few counts. The V gene is TRBV15, the J gene TRBJ2-7; D is possibly TRBD1 or TRBD2 (7 bases each). The CDR3 is 15 residues long. V was trimmed by 0 bases and J by 5 bases, leaving 14 bases between them. Germline CDR1 is LNHNV and CDR2 is YYDKDF (reference sequence). CDR3: CATSRDQGGAHEQYF. The CDR3 DNA sequence: TGTGCCACCAGCAGAGATCAGGGGGGGGCCCACGAGCAGTACTTC. Supplemented by reference TRBV15 and TRBJ2-7, the full variable domain reads DAMVIQNPRYQVTQFGKPVTLSCSQTLNHNVMYWYQQKSSQAPKLLFHYYDKDFNNEADTPDNFQSRRPNTSFCFLDIRSPGLGDTAMYLCATSRDQGGAHEQYFGPGTRLTVT.

As DNA, the CDR3 is TGTGCCAGCAGCTCCCCACGGGGGGGATCCTACAATGAGCAGTTCTTC. It encodes CASSSPRGGSYNEQFF. The chain has TRBV11-2 and TRBJ2-1; 8 nucleotides agree with TRBD2. CDR3 length: 16 amino acids. Looked up from germline, CDR1 is SGHAT and CDR2 is FQNNGV. V gave up 4 bases and J gave up 1 base; unmatched junction bases: 6. The full variable domain, completed using reference TRBV11-2 and TRBJ2-1, is EAGVAQSPRYKIIEKRQSVAFWCNPISGHATLYWYQQILGQGPKLLIQFQNNGVVDDSQLPKDRFSAERLKGVDSTLKIQPAKLEDSAVYLCASSSPRGGSYNEQFFGPGTRLTVL.

This chain joins TRBV15 and TRBJ2-3; D assignment may be TRBD1 or TRBD2 (5 bases each). Germline loops: CDR1 LNHNV, CDR2 YYDKDF (reference sequence). The V end was cut by 11 bases, the J end by 6 bases, with 18 bases between. CDR3 length: 13 amino acids. CDR3 in DNA: TGTGCCGTCTCGAGTTCGTGGGGGGATACGCAGTATTTT. Its protein product is CAVSSSWGDTQYF. The whole variable domain, remainder taken from reference TRBV15 and TRBJ2-3, is DAMVIQNPRYQVTQFGKPVTLSCSQTLNHNVMYWYQQKSSQAPKLLFHYYDKDFNNEADTPDNFQSRRPNTSFCFLDIRSPGLGDTAMYLCAVSSSWGDTQYFGPGTRLTVL.